One sample yielded the 30 T cell receptor beta chains listed below, sequenced in a study of blood T cell repertoires in COVID-19. Here immunoSEQ multiplex PCR was the method, and the copy in TCRdb shows in-frame clones only, minus some. The sample carries 150,000 to 200,000 clones, roughly 87% recorded once. Material for sequencing was peripheral blood. The receptors were sampled from a woman in her sixties with COVID-19, enrolled during active disease.

This rearrangement joins TRBV2 to TRBJ2-3, with TRBD2 matching 10 bases. Looked up from germline, CDR1 is SNHLY and CDR2 is FYNNEI. The CDR3 extends over 15 amino acids. V was pared by 4 bases and J by 2 bases, with 3 bases of the junction left unmatched. CDR3 residues: CASSVLAGATDTQYF. CDR3 bases: TGTGCCAGCAGTGTTCTAGCGGGGGCCACAGATACGCAGTATTTT.

On this clone: Other DNA variants within this sample encode the same CDR3. The V and J genes are TRBV6-6 and TRBJ2-7, with a tentative D call TRBD2 (6 bases). Germline V gene lookup returns CDR1 MNHNY and CDR2 SVGAGI (reference sequence). Deletions cut 2 bases from V and 7 bases from J, with 9 bases between. The CDR3 totals 12 residues. CDR3 bases: TGTGCCAGCAGTTACCCTGGAGGGGAGCAGTACGTC. Protein product: CASSYPGGEQYV.

The rearrangement joins TRBV19 to TRBJ1-3; unclear D gene. The CDR3 has 15 amino acids. CDR1 is LNHDA, CDR2 SQIVND, per germline (reference sequence). V was cut by 5 bases and J by 0 bases, with 11 bases left in between. The CDR3 reads CASSSRRGSGNTIYF. The CDR3 region has the DNA TGTGCCAGTAGTTCGAGACGGGGCTCTGGAAACACCATATATTTT.

V is TRBV4-1 and J is TRBJ1-5, with TRBD1 identical over 8 bases. V was pared by 1 base and J by 7 bases, with 6 bases of the junction left unmatched. The CDR3 sequence is 15 residues long. Germline V gene sequence: CDR1 MGHRA, CDR2 YSYEKL. CDR3 amino acids: CASSQGGQGWQPQHF. For the CDR3, the DNA is TGCGCCAGCAGCCAAGGAGGACAGGGTTGGCAGCCCCAGCATTTT.

The table lists this clone with a few counts. The CDR3 nucleotides are TGCAGCGTAGCGACAGGCATGAACACTGAAGCTTTCTTT. This codes for CSVATGMNTEAFF. V is TRBV29-1 and J is TRBJ1-1, with D possibly matching TRBD1 (6 bases). CDR3 length: 13 residues. Trimming took off 6 bases at V and 0 bases at J, with 11 bases between the two ends. Germline values: CDR1 SQVTM, CDR2 ANQGSEA.

The chain couples TRBV4-3 to TRBJ2-7; TRBD2 aligns across 8 bases. CDR3 length: 15 amino acids. From germline, CDR1 is LGHNA and CDR2 YSLEER. The V gene end was trimmed by 1 base and the J gene end by 6 bases; junction bases not matched to a gene: 8. CDR3 sequence: CASSQGPGLVSEQYF. In nucleotides, the CDR3 is TGCGCCAGCAGCCAAGGGCCGGGACTAGTTAGCGAGCAGTACTTC.

This clone was detected only a few times. This chain uses TRBV20-1 with TRBJ2-7, with 8 bases matching TRBD2. Unmatched junction bases numbered 6, after V lost 3 bases and J lost 2 bases. The CDR3 sequence is 14 residues long. From germline, CDR1 is DFQATT and CDR2 SNEGSKA (reference sequence). CDR3 nucleotide sequence: TGCAGTGCTAGTATTCTGCGGGGGGCCTACGAGCAGTACGTC. This sequence encodes CSASILRGAYEQYV.

The chain couples TRBV28 to TRBJ1-2, with D possibly being TRBD1 (5 bases). Germline V gives CDR1 MDHEN, CDR2 SYDVKM. The CDR3 has 14 amino acids. V lost 1 base, J lost 6 bases, and 12 bases lay in between. In nucleotides, the CDR3 is TGTGCCAGCAGTTTATTAGGGGATGAAGATGGCTACACCTTC. Its translation is CASSLLGDEDGYTF.

The chain links TRBV3-1 (or the pseudogene TRBV3-2) to TRBJ2-6; 8 bases agree with TRBD1. The junction had 11 bases not matched to a gene; V was cut back by 4 bases and J by 3 bases. This CDR3 contains 18 residues. CDR1 and CDR2 from the germline V gene are LGHDT and YNNKEL (reference sequence). In DNA, the CDR3 is TGTGCCAGCAGCCCTTCCGGACAGGGCGCGTATGGGGCCAACGTCCTGACTTTC. Protein sequence: CASSPSGQGAYGANVLTF.

V gene TRBV20-1 combines with J gene TRBJ2-1; possibly TRBD2 for D (6 bases). V was trimmed by 3 bases and J by 4 bases, leaving 13 bases between them. Germline lookup yields CDR1 DFQATT and CDR2 SNEGSKA (reference sequence). This CDR3 is 14 amino acids long. DNA of the CDR3: TGCAGTGCTAGTCGGGGGTGGTCTTACAATGAGCAGTTCTTC. Translation: CSASRGWSYNEQFF.

The rearrangement uses TRBV7-2 and TRBJ2-2; tentative D call: TRBD1 (6 bases). Germline CDR1 reads SGHTA; CDR2 reads FQGNSA. This CDR3 contains 16 residues. The V and J ends lost 5 bases and 0 bases respectively, with 13 bases between them. CDR3 sequence (DNA): TGTGCCAGCAGCCGCTTAGACAGGTCGAACACCGGGGAGCTGTTTTTT. Its translation: CASSRLDRSNTGELFF.

V gene TRBV15 combines with J gene TRBJ2-1, with D possibly being TRBD2 (6 bases). With 3 bases removed from V and 1 base from J, the gap between germline ends came to 16 bases. The CDR3 is 17 residues long. CDR1 LNHNV and CDR2 YYDKDF come from the germline V gene (reference sequence). DNA of the CDR3: TGTGCCACCAGCAGGCCGAGGGGCGGGGATTCCTACAATGAGCAGTTCTTC. This translates into CATSRPRGGDSYNEQFF. The full variable domain, its missing parts supplied by reference TRBV15 and TRBJ2-1, is DAMVIQNPRYQVTQFGKPVTLSCSQTLNHNVMYWYQQKSSQAPKLLFHYYDKDFNNEADTPDNFQSRRPNTSFCFLDIRSPGLGDTAMYLCATSRPRGGDSYNEQFFGPGTRLTVL.

The chain joins TRBV28 to TRBJ1-1; 9 nucleotides agree with TRBD1. The germline gives CDR1 MDHEN, CDR2 SYDVKM. The CDR3 contains 12 residues. The J segment lost 10 bases and the V segment lost 3 bases, leaving 3 bases of the junction unmatched. The chain's CDR3 is CASSFGTGRAFF. CDR3 in DNA: TGTGCCAGCAGTTTCGGGACAGGGAGAGCTTTCTTT.

The rearrangement joins TRBV11-3 to TRBJ1-2; possible D gene TRBD1, 6 bases. Looked up from germline, CDR1 is SGHNT and CDR2 is YENEEA. The CDR3 is made up of 14 amino acids. V gave up 1 base and J gave up 8 bases, with 14 bases separating them. CDR3 sequence (DNA): TGTGCCAGCAGCTTAGGTCCCCCAGGGGAAGGCTACACCTTC. Translating it yields CASSLGPPGEGYTF.

The genes are TRBV7-2 and TRBJ2-1, with a tentative D call TRBD2 (6 bases). CDR3 length: 15 amino acids. Trimming shortened V by 4 bases and J by 4 bases, and 14 bases separated the two germline ends. CDR1 and CDR2 from the germline V gene are SGHTA and FQGNSA. This CDR3 is CASSYLAPAYNEQFF. DNA of the CDR3: TGTGCCAGCAGCTACCTAGCGCCAGCTTACAATGAGCAGTTCTTC.

The J gene is TRBJ2-6, the V gene TRBV5-1; no clear D. The V gene's germline CDR1 is SGHRS and CDR2 YFSETQ. The CDR3 covers 15 residues. The germline V and J ends were trimmed by 0 bases and 0 bases, with 4 bases remaining between them. The CDR3 reads CASSLGVSGANVLTF. CDR3 DNA sequence: TGCGCCAGCAGCTTGGGAGTCTCTGGGGCCAACGTCCTGACTTTC.

This rearrangement joins TRBV28 to TRBJ1-5; 8 positions agree with TRBD1. CDR3 length: 18 amino acids. V was clipped by 3 bases and J by 7 bases; unmatched bases: 17. The germline V gene has CDR1 MDHEN and CDR2 SYDVKM. CDR3 protein: CASSLYPGSTGGRQPQHF. In nucleotides, the CDR3 is TGTGCCAGCAGTTTGTATCCCGGAAGCACAGGGGGACGACAGCCCCAGCATTTT.

The chain has TRBV19 and TRBJ1-1; 9 nucleotides align to TRBD1. CDR3 length: 14 amino acids. V lost 9 bases to trimming and J lost 5 bases; unmatched junction nucleotides: 10. Germline-derived CDR1 and CDR2 are LNHDA and SQIVND (reference sequence). The CDR3 DNA reads as TGTGCCAGCTCGTACAGGGGGCAAGGGACTGAAGCTTTCTTT. Encoded protein: CASSYRGQGTEAFF.

J is TRBJ1-2 and V is TRBV19; unclear D gene. The V and J ends lost 6 bases and 4 bases respectively, with 6 bases between them. Germline CDR1 reads LNHDA; CDR2 reads SQIVND (reference sequence). The CDR3 has 11 amino acids. CDR3 residues: CASRATYGYTF. Here the CDR3 DNA reads TGTGCCAGTAGAGCTACCTATGGCTACACCTTC.

The rearrangement joins TRBV11-2 to TRBJ1-2; D is unclear. Germline V lookup: CDR1 SGHAT, CDR2 FQNNGV. The CDR3 is 15 amino acids. V lost 1 base to trimming and J lost 4 bases, with 13 bases between them. The CDR3 DNA reads TGTGCCAGCAGCTTAGCGGGTCAGACTGGCTATGGCTACACCTTC. Encoded protein: CASSLAGQTGYGYTF.

The CDR3 loop reads CASSPPAGITEAFF. The DNA of the CDR3 is TGTGCCAGCTCACCACCGGCAGGGATCACTGAAGCTTTCTTT. The rearrangement links TRBV18 to TRBJ1-1; D might be TRBD1 (5 bases). Trimming stripped 0 bases from V and 4 bases from J, with 9 bases between. The CDR3 has 14 residues. Germline assignment: CDR1 KGHSH and CDR2 LQKENI.

V gene TRBV7-9 combines with J gene TRBJ1-4; D is possibly TRBD1 (6 bases). The CDR3 length is 15 residues. The germline V gene has CDR1 SEHNR and CDR2 FQNEAQ (reference sequence). V was clipped by 3 bases and J by 8 bases, with 16 bases between them. DNA for the CDR3: TGTGCCAGCAGCTTTGACGGGGGGGCGTCCGAAAAACTGTTTTTT. As protein: CASSFDGGASEKLFF.

The rearrangement joins TRBV24-1 to TRBJ2-7, with TRBD1 matching over 8 bases. The CDR3 contains 14 residues. In germline, CDR1 is KGHDR, CDR2 SFDVKD. Losses at the gene ends were 1 base for V and 6 bases for J; bases not matched to a gene: 4. The CDR3 coding sequence is TGTGCCACCAGTGATTTCACTCAGGGGGCCGAGCAGTACTTC. Translation: CATSDFTQGAEQYF.

This chain's CDR3 is CASSLGEGTRSNEQFF. The CDR3 DNA is TGTGCCAGCAGCTTAGGGGAGGGGACTAGATCTAATGAGCAGTTCTTC. J is TRBJ2-1 and V is TRBV11-3; 8 bases match TRBD2. CDR3 length: 16 residues. The germline V gene encodes CDR1 SGHNT and CDR2 YENEEA. J was trimmed by 7 bases and V by 1 base; bases with no gene match: 9.

The chain links TRBV7-2 to TRBJ2-1; 12 bases align to TRBD2. The CDR3 is 16 residues long. Losses at the gene ends were 1 base for V and 5 bases for J; bases not matched to a gene: 3. Germline V gene data show CDR1 as SGHTA and CDR2 as FQGNSA. The CDR3 protein is CASSLEGTSGHNEQFF. For the CDR3, the DNA is TGTGCCAGCAGCTTAGAGGGGACTAGCGGGCACAATGAGCAGTTCTTC.

The chain recombines TRBV19 with TRBJ2-6; 9 bases fit TRBD1. The germline V gene has CDR1 LNHDA and CDR2 SQIVND (reference sequence). The CDR3 totals 20 residues. With V trimmed by 0 bases and J by 5 bases, 14 bases remained unmatched. This CDR3 reads CASSIDPRRDRAPRANVLTF. CDR3 DNA: TGTGCCAGTAGTATAGATCCTCGACGGGACAGGGCTCCTCGGGCCAACGTCCTGACTTTC.

V and J are TRBV2 and TRBJ2-3, with D maybe TRBD2 (5 bases). The CDR3 is 17 amino acids. V was pared by 5 bases and J by 2 bases, with 20 bases between. Looked up from germline, CDR1 is SNHLY and CDR2 is FYNNEI. CDR3 in DNA: TGTGCCAGCAGTCGAGGGCTAGGGATAGGGTCCACAGATACGCAGTATTTT. Amino acid sequence: CASSRGLGIGSTDTQYF.

This chain connects TRBV18 to TRBJ1-1; D uncertain. With 2 bases removed from V and 2 bases from J, the gap between germline ends came to 9 bases. CDR1 is KGHSH and CDR2 is LQKENI in the germline V gene. The CDR3 spans 14 residues. The CDR3 sequence is CASSPESHNTEAFF. CDR3 coding DNA: TGTGCCAGCTCACCAGAGTCTCACAACACTGAAGCTTTCTTT.

The chain employs TRBV19 and TRBJ2-1; D might be TRBD2 (6 bases). This CDR3 region has 13 residues. CDR1 is LNHDA and CDR2 is SQIVND in the germline V gene (reference sequence). The V end lost 5 bases, the J end lost 9 bases, and 14 bases lay between the germline ends. For the CDR3, the DNA is TGTGCCAGTAGTCAAAAACTAGCCAGTGAGCAGTTCTTC. Translated, it gives CASSQKLASEQFF.

The sample holds one count of this clone. V usage is TRBV6-6 and J usage is TRBJ1-1; D is possibly TRBD1 (5 bases). The CDR3 loop spans 16 amino acids. Germline V lookup: CDR1 MNHNY, CDR2 SVGAGI (reference sequence). Trimming cost V 5 bases and J 4 bases, with 20 bases left between them. The CDR3 DNA reads as TGTGCCAGCAGTAGCCTTAAGCGGGGACGGTCCACTGAAGCTTTCTTT. Translation: CASSSLKRGRSTEAFF.